This T cell receptor beta chain was sequenced in a study of blood T cell repertoires in COVID-19. About the research overall: COVID-19 samples from acute and convalescent phases originated in the United States, Italy and Spain. Sources were T cells, B-cell-depleted T cells, or PBMCs; the material itself was cDNA or gDNA.

The CDR3 spans 16 residues. V was pared by 2 bases and J by 1 base, with 8 bases of the junction left unmatched. Germline V lookup: CDR1 SGHNT, CDR2 YYREEE (reference sequence). Participant ages covered about 18 to 90 years across 25 or so US areas. As processed by the authors: Amplifying reference gene primers gave estimates of nucleated cell counts. Assay used: immunoSEQ multiplex PCR; TCRdb lists only in-frame clones, some missing. That table gives V, J and clone size, and the DNA gave D and trimming. The data hold over 150,000 clones, with about 80% observed a single time. The clonotype was recovered from a woman in her sixties or seventies in a cohort exposed to, infected with or recovered from COVID-19 (not recorded which). The specimen was PBMCs or T cells enriched from blood (not recorded which). The chain is built from TRBV5-4 and TRBJ2-5; 7 positions match TRBD2. CDR3 DNA: TGTGCCAGCAGCTTTGGACTAGGTGGCGTCCAAGAGACCCAGTACTTC. It is translated as CASSFGLGGVQETQYF.